What follows is one TCR beta chain and its context. Sequencing used immunoSEQ multiplex PCR; TCRdb keeps in-frame clones, though not all of them. The sample yields some 70,000 clones, 91% seen once. These data belong to a study of technical replicates of blood from four donors. Trimming removed 5 bases from V and 3 bases from J; junction bases left unmatched: 2. The germline V gene has CDR1 LNHDA and CDR2 SQIVND (reference sequence). There are 15 residues in the CDR3. Source material: PBMCs. The rearrangement links TRBV19 to TRBJ2-1, with 12 bases identical to TRBD2. This sequence was found in a human donor in good health. Some clones in this sample may be carry-over from other donors' samples. The DNA for the CDR3 is TGTGCCAGTAGTTCTAGCGGGGGGGTCTACAATGAGCAGTTCTTC. Its translation: CASSSSGGVYNEQFF.